This TCR beta chain was sequenced in a study of T cells and Merkel cell carcinoma outcomes. To note about this clone: Its antigen is as yet unknown.

Trimming left V 2 bases short and J 3 bases short, with 11 bases between. This CDR3 spans 15 amino acids. Germline CDR1 reads SNHLY; CDR2 reads FYNNEI. Notes on the study in general: In Merkel cell carcinoma, repertoire and T-cell density reportedly predicted outcomes.

This table comes from immunoSEQ multiplex PCR, and its TCRdb copy is limited to in-frame clones, with some not included. The profile shows 510 or so clones, approximately 89% of them singletons. The chain couples TRBV2 to TRBJ1-5; a possible D gene is TRBD1 (5 bases). This sequence originates from a human donor with Merkel cell carcinoma. The sample taken for sequencing was tumor tissue from Merkel cell carcinoma. The CDR3 coding sequence is TGTGCCAGCAGTGAATCGACAGACCTCAATCAGCCCCAGCATTTT. Residues: CASSESTDLNQPQHF. The full variable domain, rest sourced from reference TRBV2 and TRBJ1-5, is EPEVTQTPSHQVTQMGQEVILRCVPISNHLYFYWYRQILGQKVEFLVSFYNNEISEKSEIFDDQFSVERPDGSNFTLKIRSTKLEDSAMYFCASSESTDLNQPQHFGDGTRLSIL.